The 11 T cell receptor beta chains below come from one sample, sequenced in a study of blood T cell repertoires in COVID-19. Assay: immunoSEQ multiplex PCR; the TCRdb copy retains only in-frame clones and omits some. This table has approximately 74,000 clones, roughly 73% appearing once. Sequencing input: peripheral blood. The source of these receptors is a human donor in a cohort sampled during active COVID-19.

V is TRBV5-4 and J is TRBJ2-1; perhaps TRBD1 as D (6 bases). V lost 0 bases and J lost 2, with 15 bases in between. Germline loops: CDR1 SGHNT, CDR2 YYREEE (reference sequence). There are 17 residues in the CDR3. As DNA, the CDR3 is TGTGCCAGCAGCTTGGATTGGGGACAAAATGCCTACAATGAGCAGTTCTTC. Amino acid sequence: CASSLDWGQNAYNEQFF.

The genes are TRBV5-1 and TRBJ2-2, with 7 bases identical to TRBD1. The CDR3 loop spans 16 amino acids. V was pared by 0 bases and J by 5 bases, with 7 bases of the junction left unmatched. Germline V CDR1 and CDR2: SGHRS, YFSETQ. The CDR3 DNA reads TGCGCCAGCAGCTTGGTCGCAGGGGGATTAACCGGGGAGCTGTTTTTT. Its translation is CASSLVAGGLTGELFF.

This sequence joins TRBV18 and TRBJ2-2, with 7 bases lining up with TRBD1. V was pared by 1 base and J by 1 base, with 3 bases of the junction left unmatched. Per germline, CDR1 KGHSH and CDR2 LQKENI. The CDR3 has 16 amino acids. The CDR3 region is CASSPQGAKNTGELFF. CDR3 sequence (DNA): TGTGCCAGCTCACCACAGGGGGCGAAGAACACCGGGGAGCTGTTTTTT.

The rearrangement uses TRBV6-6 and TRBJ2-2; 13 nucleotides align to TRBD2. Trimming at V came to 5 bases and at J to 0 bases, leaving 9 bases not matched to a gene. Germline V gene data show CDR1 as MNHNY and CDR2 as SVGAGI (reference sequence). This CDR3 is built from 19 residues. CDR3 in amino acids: CASSPWAGLAGSNTGELFF. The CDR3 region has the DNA TGTGCCAGCAGTCCTTGGGCGGGACTAGCGGGATCGAACACCGGGGAGCTGTTTTTT.

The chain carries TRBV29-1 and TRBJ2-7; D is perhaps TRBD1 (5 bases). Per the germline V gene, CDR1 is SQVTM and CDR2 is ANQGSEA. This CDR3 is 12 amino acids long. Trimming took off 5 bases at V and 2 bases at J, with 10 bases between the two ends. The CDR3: CSVRTNTYEQYF. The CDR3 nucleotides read TGCAGCGTTAGGACAAACACCTACGAGCAGTACTTC.

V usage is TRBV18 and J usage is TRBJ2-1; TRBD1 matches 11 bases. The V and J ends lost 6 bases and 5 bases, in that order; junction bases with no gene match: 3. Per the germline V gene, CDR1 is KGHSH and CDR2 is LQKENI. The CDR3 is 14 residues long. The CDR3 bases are TGTGCCAGCTCCCGGACAGGGGGCAACAATGAGCAGTTCTTC. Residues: CASSRTGGNNEQFF.

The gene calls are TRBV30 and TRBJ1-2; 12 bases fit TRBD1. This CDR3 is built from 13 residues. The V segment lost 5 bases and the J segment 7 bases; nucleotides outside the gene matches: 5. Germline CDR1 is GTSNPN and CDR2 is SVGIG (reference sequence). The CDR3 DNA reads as TGTGCCTGGGTCCGGGACAGGGGGCTTGGCTACACCTTC. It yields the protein CAWVRDRGLGYTF.

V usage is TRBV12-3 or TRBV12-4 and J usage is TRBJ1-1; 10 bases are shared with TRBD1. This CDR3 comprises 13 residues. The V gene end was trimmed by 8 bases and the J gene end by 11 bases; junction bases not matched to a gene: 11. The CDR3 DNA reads TGTGCCAGCGGTGCGGGACAGGGGTTATGGGCTTTCTTT. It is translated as CASGAGQGLWAFF.

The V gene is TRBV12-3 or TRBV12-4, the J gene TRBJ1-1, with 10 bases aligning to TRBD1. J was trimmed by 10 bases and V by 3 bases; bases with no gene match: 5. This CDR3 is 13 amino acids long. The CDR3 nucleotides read TGTGCCAGCAGTTTCGGGGACAGGGGAACAGCTTTCTTT. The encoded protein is CASSFGDRGTAFF.

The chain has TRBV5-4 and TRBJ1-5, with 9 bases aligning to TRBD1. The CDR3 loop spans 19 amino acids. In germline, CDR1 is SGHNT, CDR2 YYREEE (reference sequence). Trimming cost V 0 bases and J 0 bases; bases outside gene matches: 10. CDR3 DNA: TGTGCCAGCAGCTTGGATGGGGGGGACAGGGCTAATAGCAATCAGCCCCAGCATTTT. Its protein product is CASSLDGGDRANSNQPQHF.

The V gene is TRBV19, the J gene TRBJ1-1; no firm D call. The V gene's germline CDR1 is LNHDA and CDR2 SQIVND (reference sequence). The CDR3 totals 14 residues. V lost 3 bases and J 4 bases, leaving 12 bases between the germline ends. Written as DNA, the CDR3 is TGTGCCAGTAGTATCCCCGGGGTTAGCACTGAAGCTTTCTTT. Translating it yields CASSIPGVSTEAFF.